This T cell receptor (beta chain) was captured in a study of identical twins. The germline V gene encodes CDR1 MDHEN and CDR2 SYDVKM. The CDR3 consists of 19 residues. V was pared by 4 bases and J by 0 bases, with 22 bases between. The donor group consisted entirely of healthy Caucasians. TCRdb re-analysed the 5' RACE reads in MiXCR, keeping a single row per CDR3 protein. The sample contains hundreds of thousands of distinct CDR3 sequences, 5.5% to 7% of which appear only once. This sample was shared with a second study, whose subject was yellow fever vaccine responses in identical twins.

The chain has TRBV28 and TRBJ1-5; D is uncertain. The TCR comes from a woman under 30 in good health. The specimen was memory (CD45RO+) T cells sorted from blood. CDR3 sequence reads: CASSSPFGPGGDSNQPQHF. CDR3 DNA sequence: TGTGCCAGCAGTTCCCCCTTTGGGCCCGGCGGAGATAGCAATCAGCCCCAGCATTTT. The full variable domain, with the rest looked up from reference TRBV28 and TRBJ1-5, is DVKVTQSSRYLVKRTGEKVFLECVQDMDHENMFWYRQDPGLGLRLIYFSYDVKMKEKGDIPEGYSVSREKKERFSLILESASTNQTSMYLCASSSPFGPGGDSNQPQHFGDGTRLSIL.